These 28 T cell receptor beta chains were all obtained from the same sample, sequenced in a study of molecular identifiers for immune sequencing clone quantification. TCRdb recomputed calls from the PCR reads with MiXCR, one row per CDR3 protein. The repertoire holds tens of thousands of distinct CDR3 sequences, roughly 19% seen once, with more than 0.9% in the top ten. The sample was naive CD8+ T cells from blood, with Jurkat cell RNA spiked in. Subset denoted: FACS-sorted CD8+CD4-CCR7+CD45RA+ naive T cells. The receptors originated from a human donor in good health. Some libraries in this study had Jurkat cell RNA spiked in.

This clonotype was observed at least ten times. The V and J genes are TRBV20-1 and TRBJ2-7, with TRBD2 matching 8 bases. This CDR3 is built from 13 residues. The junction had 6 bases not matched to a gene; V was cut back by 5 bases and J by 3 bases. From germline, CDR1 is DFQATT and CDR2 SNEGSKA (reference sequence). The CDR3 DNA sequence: TGCAGTGCTTTTAGCGGGACGGACTACGAGCAGTACTTC. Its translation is CSAFSGTDYEQYF.

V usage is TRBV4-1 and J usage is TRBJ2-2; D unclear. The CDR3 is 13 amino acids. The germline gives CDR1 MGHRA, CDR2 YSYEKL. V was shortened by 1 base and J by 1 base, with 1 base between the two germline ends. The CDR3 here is CASSQGNTGELFF. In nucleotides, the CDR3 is TGCGCCAGCAGCCAAGGGAACACCGGGGAGCTGTTTTTT.

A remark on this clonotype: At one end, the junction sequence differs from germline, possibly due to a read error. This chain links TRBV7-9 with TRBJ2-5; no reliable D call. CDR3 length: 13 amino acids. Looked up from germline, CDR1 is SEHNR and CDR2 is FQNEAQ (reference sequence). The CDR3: CASSFTSQETRYF. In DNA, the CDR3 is TGTGCCAGCAGCTTCACAAGTCAAGAGACCCGGTACTTC.

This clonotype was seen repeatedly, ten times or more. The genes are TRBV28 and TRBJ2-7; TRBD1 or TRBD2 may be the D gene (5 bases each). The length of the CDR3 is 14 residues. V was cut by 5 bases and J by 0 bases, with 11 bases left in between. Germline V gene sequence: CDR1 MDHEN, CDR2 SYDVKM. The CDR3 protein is CASSPGPGSYEQYF. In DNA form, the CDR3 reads TGTGCCAGCAGTCCGGGACCCGGCTCCTACGAGCAGTACTTC.

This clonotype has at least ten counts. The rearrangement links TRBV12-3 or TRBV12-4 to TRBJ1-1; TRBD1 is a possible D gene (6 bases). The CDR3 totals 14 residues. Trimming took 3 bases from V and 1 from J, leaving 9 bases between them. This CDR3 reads CASSFGGPNTEAFF. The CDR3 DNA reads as TGTGCCAGCAGTTTTGGGGGGCCGAACACTGAAGCTTTCTTT.

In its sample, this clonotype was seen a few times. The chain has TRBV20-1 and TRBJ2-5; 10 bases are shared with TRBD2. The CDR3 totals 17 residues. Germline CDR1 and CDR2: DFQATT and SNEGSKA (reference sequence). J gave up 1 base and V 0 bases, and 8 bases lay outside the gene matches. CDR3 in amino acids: CSARDPTSGVPQETQYF. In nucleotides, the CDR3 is TGCAGTGCTAGAGATCCAACTAGCGGGGTACCCCAAGAGACCCAGTACTTC.

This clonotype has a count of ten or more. The CDR3 sequence is CASSQPTLAYEQYF. CDR3 in DNA: TGCGCCAGCAGCCAACCGACACTAGCCTACGAGCAGTACTTC. This chain connects TRBV4-1 to TRBJ2-7; tentative D call: TRBD2 (5 bases). The V end lost 2 bases, the J end lost 2 bases, and 10 bases lay between the germline ends. Per the germline V gene, CDR1 is MGHRA and CDR2 is YSYEKL. The CDR3 runs 14 residues.

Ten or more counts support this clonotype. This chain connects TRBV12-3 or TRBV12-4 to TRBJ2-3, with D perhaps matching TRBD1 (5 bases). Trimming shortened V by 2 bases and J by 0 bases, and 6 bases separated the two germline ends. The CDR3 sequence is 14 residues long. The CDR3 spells CASSLRGSTDTQYF. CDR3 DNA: TGTGCCAGCAGTTTAAGGGGTAGCACAGATACGCAGTATTTT.

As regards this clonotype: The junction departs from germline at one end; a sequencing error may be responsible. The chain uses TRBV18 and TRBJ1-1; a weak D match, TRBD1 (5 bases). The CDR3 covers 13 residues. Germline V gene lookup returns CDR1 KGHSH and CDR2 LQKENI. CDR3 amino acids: CASSLRDGTEAVF. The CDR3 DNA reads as TGTGCCAGCTCATTACGGGACGGCACTGAAGCTGTCTTT.

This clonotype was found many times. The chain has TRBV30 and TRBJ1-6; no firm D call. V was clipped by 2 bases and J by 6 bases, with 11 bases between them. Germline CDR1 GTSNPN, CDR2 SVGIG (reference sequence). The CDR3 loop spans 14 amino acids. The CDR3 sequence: CAWSPGILNSPLHF. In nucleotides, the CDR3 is TGTGCCTGGAGTCCGGGTATCCTTAATTCACCCCTCCACTTT.

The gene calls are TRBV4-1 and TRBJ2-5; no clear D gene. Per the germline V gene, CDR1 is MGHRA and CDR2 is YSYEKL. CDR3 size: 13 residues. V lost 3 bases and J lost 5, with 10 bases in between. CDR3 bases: TGCGCCAGCAGCCAGCCTAACCTGGAGACCCAGTACTTC. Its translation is CASSQPNLETQYF.

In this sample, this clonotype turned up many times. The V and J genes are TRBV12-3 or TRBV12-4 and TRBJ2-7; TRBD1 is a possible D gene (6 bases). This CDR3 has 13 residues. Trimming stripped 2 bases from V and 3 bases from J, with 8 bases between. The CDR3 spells CASSLNRVYEQYF. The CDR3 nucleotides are TGTGCCAGCAGTTTAAACAGGGTCTACGAGCAGTACTTC.

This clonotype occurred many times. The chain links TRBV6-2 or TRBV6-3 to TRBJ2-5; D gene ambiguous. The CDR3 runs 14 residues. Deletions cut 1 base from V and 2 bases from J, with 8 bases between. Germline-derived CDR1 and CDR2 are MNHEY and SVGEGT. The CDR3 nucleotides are TGTGCCAGCAGTTACTATGCGTGGCAAGAGACCCAGTACTTC. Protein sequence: CASSYYAWQETQYF.

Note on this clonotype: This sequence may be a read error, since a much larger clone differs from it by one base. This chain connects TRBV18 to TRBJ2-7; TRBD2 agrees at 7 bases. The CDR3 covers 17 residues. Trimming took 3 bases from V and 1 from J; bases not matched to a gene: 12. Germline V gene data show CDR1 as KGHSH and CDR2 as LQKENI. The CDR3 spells CASSPPAGRGKSYEQYF. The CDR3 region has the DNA TGTGCCAGCTCACCCCCAGCGGGACGGGGGAAGTCCTACGAGCAGTACTTC.

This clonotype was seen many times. CDR3: CASSQDGQGRYEQYF. Written as DNA, the CDR3 is TGCGCCAGCAGCCAAGATGGCCAGGGGAGGTACGAGCAGTACTTC. The rearrangement joins TRBV4-3 to TRBJ2-7; D may correspond to TRBD1 or TRBD2 (6 bases each). The CDR3 has 15 residues. In germline, CDR1 is LGHNA, CDR2 YSLEER. Trimming removed 0 bases at V and 4 bases at J, with 13 bases between.

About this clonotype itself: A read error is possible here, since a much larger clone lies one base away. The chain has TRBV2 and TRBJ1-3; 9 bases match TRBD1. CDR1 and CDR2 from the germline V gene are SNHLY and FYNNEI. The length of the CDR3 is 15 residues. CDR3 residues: CASSQDRGAGSTIYF. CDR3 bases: TGTGCCAGCAGCCAGGACAGGGGCGCTGGAAGCACCATATATTTT. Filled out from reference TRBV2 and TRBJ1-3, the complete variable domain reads EPEVTQTPSHQVTQMGQEVILRCVPISNHLYFYWYRQILGQKVEFLVSFYNNEISEKSEIFDDQFSVERPDGSNFTLKIRSTKLEDSAMYFCASSQDRGAGSTIYFGEGSWLTVV.

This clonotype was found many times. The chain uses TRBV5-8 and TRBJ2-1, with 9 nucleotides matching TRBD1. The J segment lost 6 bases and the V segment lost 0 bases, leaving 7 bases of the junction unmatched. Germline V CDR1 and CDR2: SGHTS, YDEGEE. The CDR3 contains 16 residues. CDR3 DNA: TGTGCCAGCAGCTTGGGTACAGGGGGCGAGGGCAATGAGCAGTTCTTC. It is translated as CASSLGTGGEGNEQFF.

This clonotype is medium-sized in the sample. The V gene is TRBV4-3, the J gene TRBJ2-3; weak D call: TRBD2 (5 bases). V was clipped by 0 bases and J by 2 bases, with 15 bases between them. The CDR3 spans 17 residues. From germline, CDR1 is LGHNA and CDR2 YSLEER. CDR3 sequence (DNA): TGCGCCAGCAGCCAAGAAAATCTCCTAGCAGTCACAGATACGCAGTATTTT. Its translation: CASSQENLLAVTDTQYF.

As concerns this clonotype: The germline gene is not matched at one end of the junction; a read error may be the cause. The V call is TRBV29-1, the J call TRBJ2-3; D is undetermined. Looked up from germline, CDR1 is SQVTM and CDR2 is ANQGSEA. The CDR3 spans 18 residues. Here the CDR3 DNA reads TGCAGCGCTGAAGGTGGAGTGGCGATGCTCCATAGCACAGATACGCAGTATTTT. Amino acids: CSAEGGVAMLHSTDTQYF.

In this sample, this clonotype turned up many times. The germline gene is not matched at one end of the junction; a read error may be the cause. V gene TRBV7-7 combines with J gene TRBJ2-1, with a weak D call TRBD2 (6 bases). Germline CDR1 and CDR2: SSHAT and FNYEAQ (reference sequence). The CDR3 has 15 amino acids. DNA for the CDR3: TGTGCTAGCAGCTTAGAGGGACTGGGCAACAATGAGCAGTTCTTC. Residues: CASSLEGLGNNEQFF.

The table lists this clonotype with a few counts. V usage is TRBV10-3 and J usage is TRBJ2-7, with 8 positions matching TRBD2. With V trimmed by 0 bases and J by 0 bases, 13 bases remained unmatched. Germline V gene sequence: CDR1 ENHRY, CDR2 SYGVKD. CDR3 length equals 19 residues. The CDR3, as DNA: TGTGCCATCAGTGAGTCCCCAGCGGGAGCGTCCTTCAGCTCCTACGAGCAGTACTTC. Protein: CAISESPAGASFSSYEQYF.

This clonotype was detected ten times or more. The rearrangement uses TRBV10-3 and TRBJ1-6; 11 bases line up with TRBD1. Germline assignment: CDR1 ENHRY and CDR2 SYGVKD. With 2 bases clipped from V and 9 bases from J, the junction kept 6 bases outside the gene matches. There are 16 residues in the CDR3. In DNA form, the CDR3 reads TGTGCCATCAGTGAGCCATCCGGGACAGGGGGTTCACCCCTCCACTTT. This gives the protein CAISEPSGTGGSPLHF.

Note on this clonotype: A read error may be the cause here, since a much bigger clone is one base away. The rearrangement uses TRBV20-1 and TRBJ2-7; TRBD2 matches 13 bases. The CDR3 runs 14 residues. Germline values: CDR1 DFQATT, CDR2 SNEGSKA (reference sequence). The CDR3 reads CSAPRTSGSYGQYF. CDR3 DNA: TGCAGTGCTCCCCGGACTAGCGGGAGCTACGGGCAGTACTTC.

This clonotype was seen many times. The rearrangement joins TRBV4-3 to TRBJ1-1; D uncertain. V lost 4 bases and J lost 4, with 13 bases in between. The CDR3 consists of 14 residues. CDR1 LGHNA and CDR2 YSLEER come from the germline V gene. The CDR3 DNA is TGCGCCAGCAGCCCAGCTCGGGTAAGCACTGAAGCTTTCTTT. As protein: CASSPARVSTEAFF.

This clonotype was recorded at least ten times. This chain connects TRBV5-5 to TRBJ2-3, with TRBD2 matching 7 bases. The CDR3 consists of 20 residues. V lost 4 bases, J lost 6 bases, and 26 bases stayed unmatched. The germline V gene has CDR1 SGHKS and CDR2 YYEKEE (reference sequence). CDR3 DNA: TGTGCCAGCAGCAAAACAAGACTAGCCGGAGAGGTGATGGGGCTGGATACGCAGTATTTT. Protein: CASSKTRLAGEVMGLDTQYF. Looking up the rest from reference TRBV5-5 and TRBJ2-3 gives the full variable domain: DAGVTQSPTHLIKTRGQQVTLRCSPISGHKSVSWYQQVLGQGPQFIFQYYEKEERGRGNFPDRFSARQFPNYSSELNVNALLLGDSALYLCASSKTRLAGEVMGLDTQYFGPGTRLTVL.

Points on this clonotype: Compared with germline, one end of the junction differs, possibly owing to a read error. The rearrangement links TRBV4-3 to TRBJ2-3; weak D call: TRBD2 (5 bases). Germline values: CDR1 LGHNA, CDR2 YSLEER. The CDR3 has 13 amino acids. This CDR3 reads CAGSAPSTDMQYF. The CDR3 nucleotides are TGCGCCGGCAGCGCCCCTAGCACAGATATGCAGTATTTT.

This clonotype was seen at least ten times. CDR3 region: CASSLGLKGLSTSYNEQFF. The CDR3 nucleotides read TGTGCCAGCAGCTTAGGCCTAAAGGGACTCTCGACTTCCTACAATGAGCAGTTCTTC. The chain uses TRBV13 and TRBJ2-1; weak D call: TRBD2 (6 bases). There are 19 residues in the CDR3. V lost 0 bases and J lost 1, with 19 bases in between. CDR1 and CDR2 (germline): PRHDT, FYEKMQ (reference sequence).

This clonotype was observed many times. The DNA of the CDR3 is TGCGCCAGCAGCCTGCTCTGGACAGCCCAAGAGACCCAGTACTTC. This codes for CASSLLWTAQETQYF. The J gene is TRBJ2-5, the V gene TRBV4-1, with D tentatively TRBD1 (6 bases). This CDR3 has 15 amino acids. Trimming removed 4 bases at V and 1 base at J, with 13 bases between. Germline CDR1 reads MGHRA; CDR2 reads YSYEKL.